This T cell receptor beta chain was sequenced for a study of patients and donors after allogeneic stem cell transplantation. In TCRdb, the RT-PCR reads were re-called with MiXCR into one record per CDR3 protein. The profile shows about 200,000 distinct CDR3 sequences, less than 50% of them singletons. The CDR3 consists of 16 residues. V was cut by 7 bases and J by 1 base, with 19 bases left in between. J is TRBJ1-1 and V is TRBV12-3 or TRBV12-4, with D possibly TRBD1 on 5 matching bases. The TCR sequence derives from a human donor who was either an allogeneic HSCT recipient or a stem cell or donor lymphocyte infusion donor (not recorded which). It is not recorded whose cells these are; they may come from a transplant donor. What was sequenced was blood, either unsorted or a sorted T cell fraction (not recorded which). CDR3 protein: CASTFVSGRQNTEAFF. The CDR3 coding sequence is TGTGCCAGCACCTTTGTTTCGGGACGGCAGAACACTGAAGCTTTCTTT.